This passage covers 17 T cell receptor beta chains from one sample sequenced in a study of shared clonotypes between healthy human individuals. Naive CD8 populations comprised CD45RO-negative cells positively selected for CCR7, excluding terminally differentiated effector memory CD45RA+ cells. Only in-frame clones appear in the TCRdb table, and some are missing; sequencing was by immunoSEQ multiplex PCR. Of around 1,900,000 clones in the sample, just over 90% were seen once. Input material: naive CD8+ T cells from PBMCs. The receptors here all came from a young man in good health. Some clones in this sample may be carry-over from other donors' samples.

CDR3: CASTKVQGYGYGYTF. The CDR3 DNA is TGTGCCAGCACCAAAGTTCAGGGGTATGGCTATGGCTACACCTTC. V usage is TRBV5-5 and J usage is TRBJ1-2, with a weak D call TRBD1 (6 bases). The germline V gene has CDR1 SGHKS and CDR2 YYEKEE (reference sequence). CDR3 length: 15 residues. The V end was cut by 6 bases, the J end by 4 bases, with 19 bases between. Full variable domain (outside the CDR3, taken from reference TRBV5-5 and TRBJ1-2): DAGVTQSPTHLIKTRGQQVTLRCSPISGHKSVSWYQQVLGQGPQFIFQYYEKEERGRGNFPDRFSARQFPNYSSELNVNALLLGDSALYLCASTKVQGYGYGYTFGSGTRLTVV.

About this clone itself: The identical CDR3 is also encoded by other nucleotide sequences in the sample. This sequence joins TRBV27 and TRBJ2-7; D perhaps matches TRBD2 (6 bases). CDR3 length: 12 residues. Trimming pared 3 bases from V and 4 bases from J, leaving 7 bases between. Germline CDR1 and CDR2: MNHEY and SMNVEV (reference sequence). CDR3 amino acids: CASSFGGYEQYF. CDR3 bases: TGTGCCAGCAGTTTTGGGGGGTACGAGCAGTACTTC.

The V gene is TRBV28, the J gene TRBJ1-1, with no clear D. Trimming shortened V by 9 bases and J by 3 bases, and 5 bases separated the two germline ends. The CDR3 spans 10 residues. Germline lookup yields CDR1 MDHEN and CDR2 SYDVKM. The CDR3 DNA reads as TGTGCCAGTAGGGACACTGAAGCTTTCTTT. It specifies CASRDTEAFF.

The chain has TRBV14 and TRBJ2-3; D might be TRBD1 or TRBD2, each matching 6 bases. This CDR3 contains 18 residues. Germline-derived CDR1 and CDR2 are SGHDN and FVKESK. Trimming pared 4 bases from V and 0 bases from J, leaving 20 bases between. The chain's CDR3 is CASSPRLWRDTSTDTQYF. The CDR3 DNA sequence: TGTGCCAGCAGCCCCCGCTTATGGAGGGACACTAGCACAGATACGCAGTATTTT. The whole variable domain, remainder taken from reference TRBV14 and TRBJ2-3, is EAGVTQFPSHSVIEKGQTVTLRCDPISGHDNLYWYRRVMGKEIKFLLHFVKESKQDESGMPNNRFLAERTGGTYSTLKVQPAELEDSGVYFCASSPRLWRDTSTDTQYFGPGTRLTVL.

The CDR3 protein is CASSQEVWAGGDSYEQYF. The DNA of the CDR3 is TGCGCCAGCAGCCAAGAAGTATGGGCAGGGGGGGACTCCTACGAGCAGTACTTC. J is TRBJ2-7 and V is TRBV4-1; D is perhaps TRBD1 or TRBD2 (7 bases each). Germline V gene data show CDR1 as MGHRA and CDR2 as YSYEKL. V shed 0 bases and J shed 0 bases, with 18 bases lying between them. This CDR3 region has 18 residues.

V is TRBV9 and J is TRBJ2-5, with TRBD2 as a possible D gene (6 bases). Germline V lookup: CDR1 SGDLS, CDR2 YYNGEE. Trimming removed 3 bases at V and 5 bases at J, with 20 bases between. The CDR3 totals 16 residues. CDR3 sequence reads: CASSGPLLRRGETQYF. CDR3 nucleotide sequence: TGTGCCAGCAGCGGGCCTTTGTTGCGGAGGGGCGAGACCCAGTACTTC.

This clone showed up just a few times. The chain recombines TRBV27 with TRBJ1-2; the D gene is possibly TRBD1 (5 bases). Trimming pared 2 bases from V and 7 bases from J, leaving 14 bases between. The germline V gene encodes CDR1 MNHEY and CDR2 SMNVEV (reference sequence). The CDR3 contains 14 residues. CDR3 region: CASSLKAGAFGYTF. For the CDR3, the DNA is TGTGCCAGCAGTTTAAAGGCCGGGGCGTTTGGCTACACCTTC.

This chain connects TRBV10-3 to TRBJ2-4, with 7 bases fitting TRBD2. Trimming at V came to 0 bases and at J to 1 base, leaving 15 bases not matched to a gene. The CDR3 spans 20 residues. Germline V gene data show CDR1 as ENHRY and CDR2 as SYGVKD. CDR3 residues: CAISESAASGLGRAKNIQYF. CDR3 sequence (DNA): TGTGCCATCAGTGAGTCGGCCGCTAGCGGCCTCGGACGGGCCAAAAACATTCAGTACTTC.

The CDR3 bases are TGTGCCAGCAGTTACTCGTGGGAGTTGGGCACTGAAGCTTTCTTT. Translating gives CASSYSWELGTEAFF. The chain joins TRBV6-5 to TRBJ1-1; no definite D call. This CDR3 comprises 15 residues. CDR1 and CDR2 (germline): MNHEY, SVGAGI. Trimming took off 0 bases at V and 4 bases at J, with 12 bases between the two ends.

The V call is TRBV29-1, the J call TRBJ2-7, with 10 bases fitting TRBD2. CDR1 is SQVTM and CDR2 is ANQGSEA in the germline V gene. V lost 8 bases, J lost 7 bases, and 8 bases stayed unmatched. The CDR3 has 12 amino acids. The CDR3 nucleotides read TGCAGCTCTCGGACTAGCGGCCGTGAGCAGTACTTC. Its protein is CSSRTSGREQYF.

A word on this clone: Other DNA sequences in the sample encode the same CDR3. The V call is TRBV6-1, the J call TRBJ2-7, with D hard to call. The CDR3 is made up of 11 amino acids. CDR1 and CDR2 from the germline V gene are MNHNS and SASEGT. The ends were cut back, 4 bases at V and 4 bases at J, with 5 bases in the middle. As DNA, the CDR3 is TGTGCCAGCAGTGCCTCATACGAGCAGTACTTC. Its protein product is CASSASYEQYF.

The chain combines TRBV28 with TRBJ2-7; D may be TRBD2 (7 bases). The CDR3 has 16 amino acids. Trimming took 5 bases from V and 6 from J, leaving 23 bases between them. Germline V gene sequence: CDR1 MDHEN, CDR2 SYDVKM. Here the CDR3 reads CASSGGLRGGGTEQYF. DNA of the CDR3: TGTGCCAGCAGTGGGGGCCTGAGGGGAGGGGGAACCGAGCAGTACTTC.

This chain links TRBV28 with TRBJ1-1; weak D call: TRBD1 (6 bases). CDR1 and CDR2 from the germline V gene are MDHEN and SYDVKM. Trimming left V 10 bases short and J 7 bases short, with 22 bases between. This CDR3 comprises 14 residues. In DNA, the CDR3 is TGTGCCACCCGCCGGGGGGCGCGGGGTAATGAAGCTTTCTTT. Amino acid sequence: CATRRGARGNEAFF.

This clone was observed a few times. This chain joins TRBV6-5 and TRBJ1-1; no clear D gene. The CDR3 is made up of 13 amino acids. Deletions cut 2 bases from V and 6 bases from J, with 10 bases between. In germline, CDR1 is MNHEY, CDR2 SVGAGI. The DNA of the CDR3 is TGTGCCAGCAGTTACGCCTCGGGTGCTGAAGCTTTCTTT. This sequence encodes CASSYASGAEAFF.

In regard to this clone: In the same sample, other DNA sequences code for this CDR3. CDR3 sequence reads: CAISESTVSSYEQYF. Here the CDR3 DNA reads TGTGCCATCAGTGAGTCGACAGTAAGCTCCTACGAGCAGTACTTC. The chain joins TRBV10-3 to TRBJ2-7, with D perhaps matching TRBD1 (5 bases). V was clipped by 0 bases and J by 0 bases, with 9 bases between them. This CDR3 is built from 15 residues. From germline, CDR1 is ENHRY and CDR2 SYGVKD.

Worth noting for this clone: Other DNA sequences within the sample encode an identical CDR3. This chain joins TRBV5-1 and TRBJ1-1; D not resolved. Germline V gives CDR1 SGHRS, CDR2 YFSETQ. Trimming shortened V by 0 bases and J by 1 base, and 4 bases separated the two germline ends. This CDR3 region has 13 residues. This CDR3 reads CASSLEPNTEAFF. The CDR3 region has the DNA TGCGCCAGCAGCTTGGAACCGAACACTGAAGCTTTCTTT.

The rearrangement uses TRBV4-3 and TRBJ2-1, with 11 nucleotides matching TRBD2. The J segment lost 8 bases and the V segment lost 7 bases, leaving 16 bases of the junction unmatched. CDR1 and CDR2 from the germline V gene are LGHNA and YSLEER. The CDR3 loop spans 17 amino acids. The CDR3 DNA sequence: TGCGCCAGCACCCCGGTACTAGCGGGAGAACCTCTCGATGAGCAGTTCTTC. This translates into CASTPVLAGEPLDEQFF.